A single sample gave rise to the 25 T cell receptor beta chains below, sequenced in a study of CDR3 diversity in severe acne. TCRdb re-called the PCR reads through MiXCR, storing one row per CDR3 protein. The table includes more than 85,000 distinct CDR3 sequences, 45% to 55% detected once. The sequencing input was blood. All receptors derive from a male donor in good health, serving as a control.

This clonotype was seen many times. V is TRBV19 and J is TRBJ2-3, with D possibly TRBD1 on 6 matching bases. Trimming cost V 3 bases and J 1 base, with 11 bases left between them. Per germline, CDR1 LNHDA and CDR2 SQIVND (reference sequence). This CDR3 comprises 15 residues. The CDR3 reads CASSITGSRTDTQYF. The CDR3 nucleotides are TGTGCCAGTAGTATCACAGGGTCCCGCACAGATACGCAGTATTTT.

The chain combines TRBV7-3 with TRBJ1-5, with D perhaps matching TRBD1 (6 bases). The germline gives CDR1 SGHTA, CDR2 FQGTGA. Trimming cost V 5 bases and J 4 bases, with 9 bases left between them. The CDR3 totals 13 residues. The DNA of the CDR3 is TGTGCCAGCAGCGTTGACAGGAATCAGCCCCAGCATTTT. As protein: CASSVDRNQPQHF.

About this clonotype itself: A much larger clonotype is one base distant, so this may be a read error. The chain joins TRBV4-1 to TRBJ2-1, with 7 bases aligning to TRBD1. Germline assignment: CDR1 MGHRA and CDR2 YSYEKL. The CDR3 length is 15 residues. CDR3 sequence: CASSLGQVSYNEQSF. As DNA, the CDR3 is TGCGCCAGCAGCCTAGGACAGGTTTCCTACAATGAGCAGTCCTTC.

In its sample, this clonotype was seen a few times. This chain uses TRBV10-3 with TRBJ1-1, with D unclear. CDR1 and CDR2 (germline): ENHRY, SYGVKD. This CDR3 spans 13 amino acids. V was cut by 3 bases and J by 1 base, with 6 bases left in between. This chain's CDR3 is CAISEGRNTEAFF. The CDR3 nucleotides are TGTGCCATCAGTGAAGGGCGGAACACTGAAGCTTTCTTT.

This clonotype was seen repeatedly, ten times or more. A junction end diverges from the germline sequence, so it may reflect a read error. This chain links TRBV7-7 with TRBJ2-5; D is ambiguous. Germline V lookup: CDR1 SSHAT, CDR2 FNYEAQ (reference sequence). The CDR3 covers 13 residues. The CDR3 bases are TGTGCTAGCAGCTTCATGCAACAAGAGACCCAGTACTTC. Translated, it gives CASSFMQQETQYF.

The chain has TRBV9 and TRBJ1-2, with D perhaps matching TRBD1 (5 bases). Germline loops: CDR1 SGDLS, CDR2 YYNGEE. Trimming stripped 4 bases from V and 4 bases from J, with 11 bases between. The CDR3 has 13 residues. CDR3 nucleotide sequence: TGTGCCAGCAGCCTACAGGAGCGCTATGGCTACACCTTC. Translated, it gives CASSLQERYGYTF.

This clonotype turned up a few times. V is TRBV24-1 and J is TRBJ1-5, with TRBD1 matching over 7 bases. With V trimmed by 9 bases and J by 1 base, 5 bases remained unmatched. Germline V lookup: CDR1 KGHDR, CDR2 SFDVKD. CDR3 length equals 14 residues. The DNA of the CDR3 is TGTGCCACCCAAGGGGGCATGAGCAATCAGCCCCAGCATTTT. This translates into CATQGGMSNQPQHF.

V gene TRBV9 combines with J gene TRBJ1-2; TRBD1 agrees at 7 bases. The germline V gene has CDR1 SGDLS and CDR2 YYNGEE. The trim removed 5 bases at V and 2 bases at J, leaving 6 bases unmatched. This CDR3 is built from 14 residues. CDR3 DNA: TGTGCCAGCAGAGGAGGGGGCTTGAACTATGGCTACACCTTC. It codes for CASRGGGLNYGYTF.

This clonotype occurred many times. This chain connects TRBV5-6 to TRBJ1-4, with unresolved D. V lost 4 bases, J lost 0 bases, and 13 bases lay in between. CDR1 is SGHDT, CDR2 YYEEEE, per germline. The CDR3 is 16 residues long. CDR3 bases: TGTGCCAGCAGCCAGAGGACCGATGCAACTAATGAAAAACTGTTTTTT. Amino acid sequence: CASSQRTDATNEKLFF.

V usage is TRBV7-9 and J usage is TRBJ1-2; D ambiguous. The V gene's germline CDR1 is SEHNR and CDR2 FQNEAQ (reference sequence). The CDR3 runs to 14 residues. V lost 7 bases to trimming and J lost 4 bases, with 16 bases between them. The CDR3 DNA reads TGTGCCAGCAATCCCGGCGTGTGGGCCTATGGCTACACCTTC. Its protein product is CASNPGVWAYGYTF. Full variable domain (outside the CDR3, taken from reference TRBV7-9 and TRBJ1-2): DTGVSQNPRHKITKRGQNVTFRCDPISEHNRLYWYRQTLGQGPEFLTYFQNEAQLEKSRLLSDRFSAERPKGSFSTLEIQRTEQGDSAMYLCASNPGVWAYGYTFGSGTRLTVV.

With regard to this clonotype: One junction end does not reproduce the germline sequence, and a read error may be involved. This chain connects TRBV3-1 to TRBJ1-5; the D is unclear. This CDR3 spans 10 amino acids. The germline gives CDR1 LGHDT, CDR2 YNNKEL (reference sequence). The CDR3: CASGQGYEHF. CDR3 coding DNA: TGTGCCAGCGGCCAAGGGTACGAGCATTTT.

In its sample, this clonotype was seen a few times. The genes are TRBV10-1 and TRBJ1-3; TRBD1 is a possible D gene (5 bases). CDR1 is WNHNN, CDR2 SYGVQD, per germline (reference sequence). This CDR3 region has 13 residues. Between the trimmed V and J ends, which lost 8 bases and 1 base, there was a span of 9 bases. In DNA, the CDR3 is TGCGCCAGCGGCAGGGAATCTGGAAACACCATATATTTT. As protein: CASGRESGNTIYF.

V usage is TRBV20-1 and J usage is TRBJ2-5; 7 positions agree with TRBD2. The CDR3 extends over 14 amino acids. V gave up 3 bases and J gave up 5 bases; unmatched junction bases: 9. The germline V gene has CDR1 DFQATT and CDR2 SNEGSKA (reference sequence). This CDR3 reads CSASRGRAGETQYF. The DNA of the CDR3 is TGCAGTGCTAGTAGAGGGAGGGCCGGGGAGACCCAGTACTTC.

This clonotype was counted ten times or more. The gene calls are TRBV27 and TRBJ1-1; no firm D call. Germline lookup yields CDR1 MNHEY and CDR2 SMNVEV (reference sequence). V was trimmed by 3 bases and J by 0 bases, leaving 5 bases between them. The CDR3 has 13 amino acids. The CDR3 region is CASSLGMNTEAFF. CDR3 in DNA: TGTGCCAGCAGTTTGGGAATGAACACTGAAGCTTTCTTT.

Remarks on this clonotype: Just one base apart from a much larger clone, this may be a read error. The V call is TRBV6-1, the J call TRBJ2-1, with D possibly being TRBD2 (6 bases). The CDR3 extends over 15 amino acids. The germline V gene encodes CDR1 MNHNS and CDR2 SASEGT. The CDR3 sequence: CASSVRRDSYSEQFF. The CDR3 DNA reads TGTGCCAGCAGCGTACGGAGGGACTCCTACAGTGAGCAGTTCTTC.

The chain employs TRBV20-1 and TRBJ2-5, with D hard to call. Germline V lookup: CDR1 DFQATT, CDR2 SNEGSKA (reference sequence). The CDR3 is 15 residues long. Trimming shortened V by 0 bases and J by 0 bases, and 11 bases separated the two germline ends. As DNA, the CDR3 is TGCAGTGCTAGAGATGGAACTAAAGACCAAGAGACCCAGTACTTC. This codes for CSARDGTKDQETQYF.

This clonotype was observed a few times. The chain has TRBV7-9 and TRBJ1-1; tentative D call: TRBD1 (6 bases). CDR1 SEHNR and CDR2 FQNEAQ come from the germline V gene (reference sequence). There are 17 residues in the CDR3. V lost 6 bases, J lost 1 base, and 21 bases lay in between. In nucleotides, the CDR3 is TGTGCCAGCAGTCGGGGGGACAACCTTAAGCGGAACACTGAAGCTTTCTTT. It is translated as CASSRGDNLKRNTEAFF.

This clonotype was counted at least ten times. This sequence joins TRBV7-2 and TRBJ1-1, with TRBD1 identical over 10 bases. The CDR3 has 15 amino acids. V was clipped by 5 bases and J by 3 bases; unmatched bases: 6. Germline V gene data show CDR1 as SGHTA and CDR2 as FQGNSA. CDR3: CASSTRQGADTEAFF. CDR3 sequence (DNA): TGTGCCAGCAGCACCCGACAGGGGGCGGACACTGAAGCTTTCTTT.

The rearrangement uses TRBV5-1 and TRBJ2-7; 8 positions match TRBD2. The CDR3 is 13 amino acids. With 0 bases clipped from V and 6 bases from J, the junction kept 2 bases outside the gene matches. CDR1 and CDR2 (germline): SGHRS, YFSETQ. CDR3 nucleotides: TGCGCCAGCAGCTTGGGGAGCGGGAGCGAGCAGTACTTC. Its translation: CASSLGSGSEQYF.

At least ten counts were recorded for this clonotype. The genes are TRBV2 and TRBJ2-7; a possible D gene is TRBD2 (6 bases). V lost 6 bases and J lost 7, with 7 bases in between. Germline lookup yields CDR1 SNHLY and CDR2 FYNNEI. The CDR3 spans 10 residues. The CDR3: CASSGGEQYF. The CDR3 DNA reads as TGTGCCAGCAGCGGAGGGGAGCAGTACTTC.

V and J are TRBV12-5 and TRBJ1-1; 10 bases agree with TRBD1. This CDR3 is built from 13 residues. The germline gives CDR1 LGHNT, CDR2 FRNRAP. CDR3 residues: CASSPSGTGAAFF. CDR3 DNA sequence: TGTGCCAGCAGTCCCTCCGGGACAGGGGCCGCTTTCTTT.

This chain links TRBV5-1 with TRBJ1-1, with D unresolved. Trimming shortened V by 4 bases and J by 0 bases, and 13 bases separated the two germline ends. Per the germline V gene, CDR1 is SGHRS and CDR2 is YFSETQ. The CDR3 loop spans 15 amino acids. CDR3 residues: CASSPIDTLNTEAFF. Here the CDR3 DNA reads TGCGCCAGCAGCCCCATCGACACTCTGAACACTGAAGCTTTCTTT.

The chain recombines TRBV12-3 or TRBV12-4 with TRBJ2-2, with TRBD2 matching 10 bases. There are 16 residues in the CDR3. Trimming cost V 3 bases and J 3 bases; bases outside gene matches: 4. DNA of the CDR3: TGTGCCAGCAGTTTCCTAGCGGGGGATCACACCGGGGAGCTGTTTTTT. Translated: CASSFLAGDHTGELFF.

This clonotype was counted between two and nine times. The genes are TRBV2 and TRBJ2-2, with D possibly being TRBD2 (6 bases). Trimming shortened V by 5 bases and J by 6 bases, and 16 bases separated the two germline ends. The germline V gene encodes CDR1 SNHLY and CDR2 FYNNEI. This CDR3 has 15 amino acids. CDR3 residues: CASSFFGTGSGELFF. DNA for the CDR3: TGTGCCAGCAGTTTCTTCGGGACTGGCTCCGGGGAGCTGTTTTTT. Using reference TRBV2 and TRBJ2-2 for the parts outside the CDR3, the full variable domain is EPEVTQTPSHQVTQMGQEVILRCVPISNHLYFYWYRQILGQKVEFLVSFYNNEISEKSEIFDDQFSVERPDGSNFTLKIRSTKLEDSAMYFCASSFFGTGSGELFFGEGSRLTVL.

In nucleotides, the CDR3 is TGTGCCAGCTCCCGCGAAGTCATGAACACTGAAGCTTTCTTT. Protein sequence: CASSREVMNTEAFF. The chain joins TRBV6-1 to TRBJ1-1; D call uncertain. With 8 bases removed from V and 0 bases from J, the gap between germline ends came to 13 bases. The CDR3 is 14 amino acids. CDR1 and CDR2 from the germline V gene are MNHNS and SASEGT.